This TCR beta chain came from a study of blood T cell repertoires in COVID-19. This clone was seen only once. Per the study methods: Using reference gene primer amplification, nucleated cell counts were estimated. The method was immunoSEQ multiplex PCR; TCRdb's version includes in-frame clones alone and lacks a portion of them. The V and J calls and clone size come from that table; D and trimming were worked out from the DNA. The sample holds over 150,000 clones, 65% to 85% seen once. This CDR3 comprises 16 residues. Germline V gene sequence: CDR1 MRHNA, CDR2 SNTAGT. V dropped 2 bases and J dropped 3 bases, with 14 bases sitting between them.

This chain links TRBV6-4 with TRBJ2-1; D unclear. The sequencing input was PBMCs or T cells enriched from blood (not recorded which). The receptor comes from a woman younger than 45 who had recovered from COVID-19. The CDR3 DNA reads TGTGCCAGCAGTGACACTGAGGCTTCCAACTACAATGAGCAGTTCTTC. This sequence encodes CASSDTEASNYNEQFF.